The text below deals with one T cell receptor beta chain. This sample was taken from a study of early T cells in non-severe SARS-CoV-2 infection. The CDR3 sequence is 15 residues long. J lost 7 bases, V lost 6 bases, and 12 bases had no gene match. The V gene's germline CDR1 is SNHLY and CDR2 FYNNEI. The TCR library protocol attached unique molecular identifiers to the individual cDNA molecules. TCRdb used MiXCR to reprocess the 5' RACE reads, holding one entry per CDR3 protein. The sample lists tens of thousands of distinct CDR3 sequences; 12% were seen once. This receptor was taken from an adult who was a healthcare worker with PCR-confirmed SARS-CoV-2 infection or an uninfected control (not recorded which). Sequencing was carried out using whole blood. The chain joins TRBV2 to TRBJ2-7; TRBD2 agrees at 10 bases. Here the CDR3 DNA reads TGTGCCAGCAGACCTCGCCTAGCGGGAGTAGGTGAGCAGTACTTC. Its translation: CASRPRLAGVGEQYF.